The following is a T cell receptor (beta chain) sequence with its context. The table lists this clonotype with many counts. No antigen is known for it. Base qualities are not recorded, but no much larger clone differs from it by a single base. The time point label, as the study defines it: longitudinal time-point 1 (baseline). Libraries from unsorted PBMCs were made from 2 million PBMCs kept in RNAlater at -80 degrees C until RNA extraction. Peripheral blood underwent Ficoll-Hypaque density gradient centrifugation to isolate PBMCs, which were then cryopreserved in liquid nitrogen. This entry comes from a study of neurological immune-mediated disorders (dated by TCRdb to about 2019). Background for the entire study: The study compared peripheral blood TCR-beta repertoires of HTLV-I-associated myelopathy (HAM/TSP) patients, multiple sclerosis patients and healthy controls using UMI-based sequencing. The cohort included some 66 subjects: approximately 14 with HAM/TSP, some 34 with multiple sclerosis, and some 20 healthy controls. The 95 to 110 TCR-beta libraries covered PBMC samples along with longitudinal samples, technical triplicates, and paired sorted CD4+ and CD8+ T-cell subsets. Longitudinal HAM/TSP donors and healthy donors each had 3 time-points at intervals of about 3-40 months.

The CDR3 has 16 amino acids, counting the end cysteine and phenylalanine. The only DNA kept is the CDR3, 48 bases in frame from the first base. A distance of 19 bases separates the germline ends of V and J, which lose 2 bases and 2 bases respectively. The germline V gene (reference sequence) sets CDR1 to DFQATT and CDR2 to SNEGSKA. Results and caveats for the whole study, not just this receptor: TCR clonal expansion was highest in HAM/TSP patients and lowest in MS patients, with MS patients falling below even healthy controls. No identical CDR3 amino acid sequences were shared among expanded clones across subjects, suggesting private TCR-beta repertoires in all groups.

cDNA synthesis used template-switch 5'RACE with a primer carrying a 10-nucleotide random unique molecular identifier tagging each TCR transcript. Every sequencing run covered 15-18 subjects and yielded more than 160 million TCR-beta sequences. The RNeasy kit was used for extraction of total RNA. TCR-beta VDJ regions were amplified with primers for the TCR constant region and the 5'RACE anchor, using the KAPA Real-time Library Amplification kit. A first PCR added sample indexes and Illumina adaptors, and a second PCR then raised library yield. The roughly 650 bp TCR product was size-selected on a 2% E-gel SizeSelection system after Ampure bead purification. Library quality was checked on a Bioanalyzer, concentration was measured with Qubit, and libraries were quantified with the Kapa Library Quantification kit before pooling. Paired-end 2 x 150 bp sequencing of the libraries was performed on an Illumina HiSeq 2500. To increase sequence diversity, roughly 24-30% phiX was spiked into each library pool. The study's own analysis went as follows. Quality-filtered reads were processed with the UMI-based MiGEC pipeline, and over 75% of raw TCR sequences were removed by the MiGEC pipeline during error correction. VDJ genes were aligned to IMGT germline references, and clonotypes were defined by unique CDR3 amino acid sequence plus V-J genes. Clonal expansion, Shannon diversity and CDR3 relatedness were evaluated with VDJtools (CalcPairwiseDistances, ClusterSamples), while phylogenetic trees were built in CLCbio workbench. Clones with at least 8 unique UMIs were defined as expanded, with this threshold being based on coefficient-of-variation modelling across technical triplicates. The public reads were reprocessed in TCRdb via fastp at Q25 and MiXCR, keeping in-frame beta chains. Identical CDR3 proteins give one entry, which carries the most common genes and DNA. For this entry, the V and J calls and clone size follow TCRdb and not the study's own pipeline. The sample includes over 55,000 distinct CDR3 sequences, with about 11% observed a single time. The biggest ten clones account for 6.5% to 8% of the sample.

The material sequenced was PBMCs. Recombination joined TRBV20-1 with TRBJ2-7; TRBD1 is a weak D gene call, 5 bases matching. This sequence was found in a male donor with HTLV-1-associated myelopathy (HAM/TSP). The base sequence is TGCAGTGCTAGACCCCCCCCCAGGGTTAGGACCTACGAGCAGTACTTC. Translated, this is CSARPPPRVRTYEQYF.